This TCR beta chain originates from a study of T cell repertoires in cytomegalovirus infection. Points from the study as a whole: HLA-C-restricted CMV clonotypes gave the most frequent clonotype in two of eight donors.

This clonotype was counted at least ten times. Its target is not known. TCRdb re-analysed the reads in MiXCR, keeping a single row per CDR3 protein. The repertoire holds over 150,000 distinct CDR3 sequences, with roughly 20% as singletons. Trimming cost V 2 bases and J 5 bases; bases outside gene matches: 5. The CDR3 extends over 15 amino acids. The germline V gene has CDR1 SGHRS and CDR2 YFSETQ. The clonotype comes from a human donor in good health (CMV status not recorded). Some clones in this sample may be carry-over from other donors' samples. V and J are TRBV5-1 and TRBJ2-3; TRBD2 agrees at 10 bases. Sequencing was performed on PBMCs. CDR3 protein: CASSFGLAGVDTQYF. The CDR3 nucleotides are TGCGCCAGCAGCTTCGGGCTAGCGGGAGTAGATACGCAGTATTTT.